This T cell receptor beta chain emerged from a study of T cells after yellow fever vaccination (dated by TCRdb to between 2018 and 2021). A note on the overall study: Libraries from fractions with low cell numbers were prepared with the SMART-Seq v4 Ultra Low Input RNA kit. Blood was drawn at multiple timepoints before and after primary and secondary immunization, with bulk PBMC replicates and cell subsets isolated. The cohort comprised two healthy male donors, one aged 18 to 29 and one aged 30 to 39 years. Bulk TCR alpha and beta repertoires were sequenced longitudinally to track T-cell clones before and after primary and booster YFV17D yellow fever vaccination.

Trimming accounts for 8 bases at V and 9 bases at J, while the number of junction bases matched to no gene is 4. The CDR3 covers 11 residues, taking in both the cysteine and the phenylalanine. The kept DNA is CDR3 alone, 33 bases in frame from the first base. The germline V gene provides CDR1 KGHSH and CDR2 LQKENI. As regards this clonotype: Its antigen is still unknown. No much larger clonotype is one base removed from it; base qualities were not supplied.

Study-wide findings and limitations: FACS-sorted repertoires could contain abundant contaminating clonotypes from the bulk population, so computational filtering was required. Most clones expanded after primary vaccination (96% of CD4 and 88% of CD8) were re-detected after the booster, suggesting that broad memory maintenance occurred. Compared with the primary T-cell response, the secondary T-cell response was faster but weaker, reaching its peak on day 5 rather than on day 15. A small share of clonotypes occurred in both CD4 and CD8 compartments, likely arising from convergent recombination. The study included only a couple of donors, which limits how far the findings can be generalized.

According to the study, the label for this sample's treatment or condition signals: live attenuated yellow fever vaccine strain. PBMCs were isolated from peripheral blood using a standard Ficoll-Paque protocol. CD4 and CD8 T-cell fractions were isolated with Dynabeads CD4 and CD8 positive selection kits. TriZol was used to extract RNA from bulk PBMCs, from CD4 and CD8 fractions, and from dextramer-positive and dextramer-negative fractions. Synthesis of TCR cDNA relied on 5'RACE template switching, a step that introduced a universal primer site along with unique molecular identifiers. cDNA synthesis was primed from both the TCR alpha and TCR beta constant segments. Library amplification used two PCR steps, and the second PCR step added sample barcodes and sequencing adapters. Sequencing of libraries was performed on Illumina HiSeq 2500 (2x100 bp) or NovaSeq (2x150 bp). As for how the authors treated the data: MIGEC handled demultiplexing of reads and collapsing into UMI consensus sequences, while MiXCR performed V(D)J alignment. Vaccine-responding clonotypes were identified with edgeR using replicate PBMC samples, with FDR below 0.01 and a log2 fold change above 5 up to day 15 being required. CD4 or CD8 identity was assigned to each bulk clonotype according to whether the clonotype was present at higher abundance in the sequenced CD4 repertoire or the sequenced CD8 repertoire. The public reads were run again by TCRdb, first through fastp at Q25 and then through MiXCR, and only productive beta chains were kept. For every CDR3 protein sequence, its rows merge into one entry that carries the most common genes and DNA. These V and J calls derive from TCRdb rather than the authors' analysis. A total of about 69,000 distinct CDR3 sequences appear in this sample, 4.5% to 7.5% of them only once. 2.2% of the sample is taken by the ten largest.

The sequence joins TRBV18 to TRBJ2-1; 7 junctional bases match TRBD2. Sequenced here: CD4+ T cells sorted from PBMCs, sampled roughly 15 days after the first yellow fever vaccination. The sequence was collected from a man aged 18 to 29 who received the YFV17D yellow fever vaccine. CDR3 protein: CASSGGGEQFF. DNA sequence: TGTGCCAGCAGCGGCGGGGGTGAGCAGTTCTTC.